This T cell receptor (beta chain) emerged from a study of blood T cell repertoires in COVID-19. Looking at the study overall: Samples taken during acute and convalescent COVID-19 were collected in the United States, Italy and Spain. Sources were T cells, B-cell-depleted T cells, or PBMCs; the material itself was cDNA or gDNA.

Original analysis: By means of reference gene primer amplification, nucleated cell counts were estimated. Method: immunoSEQ multiplex PCR; TCRdb's copy keeps in-frame clones and lacks some. From that table come the V and J calls and clone size; the DNA was used to work out D and trimming. The data contain approximately 170,000 clones, 88% of them seen just once; the ten biggest clones take up approximately 2%. The CDR3 covers 18 residues. The germline CDR1 and CDR2 sequences are SGHAT and FQNNGV. Losses at the gene ends were 5 bases for V and 3 bases for J; bases not matched to a gene: 15. Sequencing was carried out using peripheral blood. This clonotype was obtained from a man aged 50 or older who had recovered from COVID-19. The V and J genes are TRBV11-2 and TRBJ2-7; 11 nucleotides line up with TRBD1. The CDR3 DNA sequence: TGTGCCAGCAGCCTCCTAGGGCACGGGACAGGGGGGAGCTACGAGCAGTACTTC. It specifies CASSLLGHGTGGSYEQYF.